This record covers a single T cell receptor (beta chain). Its recognized antigen is unknown. No base-level quality is on record; no much larger clone is a single base apart. This record belongs to a study of beta chain features in type 1 diabetes (dated 2018 in TCRdb). Turning to the overall study: No differences in mean age, gender distribution, total cell number or subset yield were found between patients and healthy donors. Regulatory and stem cell-like memory subsets were obtained from only 8 patients and roughly 8 healthy donors, while naive and central memory subsets were obtained from all 30 or so donors. In the study, recently diagnosed type 1 diabetes patients and matched healthy donors were compared on the TCRB repertoires of their sorted circulating CD4+ T cell subsets. A total of about 110 million sorted cells were examined across all samples, and the number of cells per subset was strongly correlated with RNA yield.

From each donor, a single peripheral blood sample of around 120 mL on average was drawn into heparinised tubes. A BD FACSAria II and a panel including CD45RO, CCR7, CD25, CD127, CD95 and CD27 were used to sort naive, central memory, regulatory and stem cell-like memory CD4+ T cells. Purity was above 98% for every sorted population. PBMCs were isolated immediately by Lymphoprep density gradient centrifugation and stained directly without culture. To minimize batch effects, samples were stained and sorted in pairs, one healthy donor with one patient per experiment. The High Capacity cDNA Reverse Transcription Kit was used to reverse transcribe all of the isolated RNA, meaning that expressed TCRB transcripts were what got sequenced. Deep immunoSEQ sequencing was applied to naive, central memory and regulatory T cell samples, giving an average of approximately 3.8 million total reads per sample. After sorted cells were lysed in RLT buffer, RNA was extracted with DNase-treated RNeasy Micro or Mini kits, with the choice depending on cell number. To prevent cross-contamination, every cell subset was processed on its own, while patient and healthy donor samples were processed together. The immunoSEQ multiplex PCR was used to amplify TCRB sequences from cDNA, yielding 87-bp fragments that span the CDR3 region. Sequencing of the amplicons was performed on the Illumina HiSeq platform. In the source study's methods: Synthetic template baselines were used to correct PCR bias computationally, reads within Hamming distance 2 were collapsed, and singletons that could not be merged were discarded. Reads were aligned against IMGT to assign V, D and J genes, CDR3 length and insertions or deletions at six rearrangement sites. Within each subset, clonotype counts were normalized to the number of sorted cells before true diversity and Gini coefficients were calculated with the tcR R package. Repertoire sharing was quantified using the overlap coefficient calculated on TCRB nucleotide sequences. Out-of-frame TCRB sequences from naive cells were analyzed to stand in for the pre-selection repertoire. This is the immuneACCESS table as TCRdb keeps it, with only in-frame sequences that have V and J called. A part of the clones is gone; compared with another copy, unresolved V genes explain less than half, and the rest is unexplained. V and J calls and clone size are those listed in that table; D and trimming were worked out from the DNA. The sample includes roughly 340,000 clones, with around an eighth observed a single time. The ten largest clones capture 0.008% to 0.011% of the sample.

Broader findings and caveats from the paper: HLA sub-analyses involved small numbers of individuals, so any influence of HLA type on TCRB rearrangement remained unresolved. Sequencing cDNA rather than genomic DNA could over-represent highly expressing activated cells, although activation and CD3 levels did not differ between groups. Patients with type 1 diabetes made fewer insertions and deleted more nucleotides at VDJ recombination sites, implying thymic rearrangement abnormalities. Naive, central memory and regulatory TCRB repertoires appeared more similar among patients than among healthy donors. Type 1 diabetes patients showed a moderate but significant shortening of TCRB CDR3 length in all four CD4+ subsets. PCR might favor shorter templates, but patient and control samples were amplified and corrected together, so any skew would affect both groups equally.

Sample: naive CD4+ T cells from blood. The sample's cell subset or site label, in plain terms: true naive CD4+ T cells. The TCR comes from a woman aged 18-29 years with type 1 diabetes.

The DNA is as follows: TGTGCCAGCAGCTTAGTCACAGGGGGAAATCAGCCCCAGCATTTT. It encodes CASSLVTGGNQPQHF. Recombination connected TRBV7-2 to TRBJ1-5, and 8 junction bases match TRBD1. The CDR3, cysteine through phenylalanine, is 15 amino acids long. Of the read, only the CDR3 DNA is kept; its 45 bases are in frame from base 1. CDR1 and CDR2 are read off the germline V gene as SGHTA and FQGNSA. V is trimmed back by 1 base and J by 4 bases, and the junction contains 3 bases that no gene match accounts for.